This T cell receptor beta chain was observed in a study of blood T cell repertoires in COVID-19 (dated by TCRdb to 2019 to 2021). For context, the study as a whole: Samples from collaborators originated in the United States, Italy and Spain and spanned both the acute and convalescent phases of COVID-19. HLA class I and class II types, where available, came from metadata supplied by the sample provider rather than from assay-based typing. The repertoires were made available in a free public database intended to serve as a resource for research on the immune response to SARS-CoV-2. Deeply sampled blood TCRbeta repertoires from subjects exposed to, actively infected with, or recovered from COVID-19 were included in the dataset. The sample metadata nearly always contained a de-identified subject ID, COVID-19 status, age in years and sex. Samples were obtained from the ongoing ImmuneRACE study (first 160 participants) and from over a thousand subjects provided by 6 global collaborators. The prospective study material was composed of cDNA or gDNA derived from T cells, B-cell-depleted T cells, or PBMCs. Overall study outcomes, separate from this receptor: The amount of clinical and demographic metadata varied by source and participant and was provided uncurated.

At one collaborating source in Seattle, patients were enrolled during active infection and were followed longitudinally through the course of disease. Collaborating institutions collected whole blood in K2EDTA tubes following their own protocols. For TCRbeta analysis, collaborator samples were shipped as frozen whole blood, as isolated PBMCs, or as DNA extracted from either sample type. The CDR3 sequence holds 17 residues, the cysteine and phenylalanine included. Only CDR3 DNA remains: 51 bases, in frame from the first base. CDR1 and CDR2, looked up from the germline V gene, are SGHRS and YFSETQ. The V and J ends are trimmed by 3 bases and 1 base, leaving 16 bases between them. TCRbeta CDR3 regions were amplified from genomic DNA by means of the immunoSEQ Assay, a bias-controlled multiplex PCR. Processing in the source paper ran as follows. Nucleated cell counts per sample were estimated from amplification of reference gene primers within the assay. To quantify the absolute abundance of each unique TCRbeta CDR3 rearrangement, sequence reads were collapsed and filtered. For each sample, productive Simpson clonality was calculated as the square root of Simpson's diversity index over productive rearrangements. TCRdb obtained this table from immuneACCESS and retained in-frame rearrangements with V and J assigned. These tables miss some clones; where compared with another copy, unresolved V genes account for less than half of the shortfall, and the remainder is unexplained. For V, J and clone size, that table is used; D and trimming come from the DNA. This sample lists roughly 340,000 clones; almost 90% were detected once. Clones ranked in the top ten supply just under 7.5% of the sample.

A note on this clone: Its specific antigen is unknown. There are no base qualities to consult, and no much larger clone falls within one base.

Input material: peripheral blood. The sequence came from a woman aged 70-85 years with COVID-19, enrolled during active disease. The chain is assembled from TRBV5-1 and TRBJ1-4, with TRBD1 perhaps the D gene, on 6 matching bases. The DNA reads TGCGCCAGCAGCTCTGGGACACTATGGCGAACTAATGAAAAACTGTTTTTT. The encoded protein is CASSSGTLWRTNEKLFF.